A single sample is the source of the 30 T cell receptor beta chains below, sequenced in a study of cytomegalovirus exposure and HLA in healthy donors. PCR primers comprised 60 Vbeta and 13 Jbeta primers. Sequencing used immunoSEQ multiplex PCR; TCRdb keeps in-frame clones, though not all of them. This listing includes 150,000 or so clones. What was sequenced was PBMCs. These TCRs come from a middle-aged woman in good health and CMV-seropositive.

The gene calls are TRBV5-1 and TRBJ2-5; perhaps TRBD1 as D (5 bases). Germline CDR1 reads SGHRS; CDR2 reads YFSETQ. The ends were cut back, 3 bases at V and 1 base at J, with 13 bases in the middle. The CDR3 totals 15 residues. The CDR3 DNA reads TGCGCCAGCAGCTACGAAGGGCAGGGCCAAGAGACCCAGTACTTC. Residues: CASSYEGQGQETQYF.

The chain combines TRBV28 with TRBJ1-1; TRBD1 is a possible D gene (5 bases). Per the germline V gene, CDR1 is MDHEN and CDR2 is SYDVKM. This CDR3 contains 17 residues. The V and J ends lost 10 bases and 0 bases respectively, with 24 bases between them. CDR3 protein: CATRSSGLRGMNTEAFF. The CDR3, as DNA: TGTGCCACCAGGTCTTCGGGACTCCGAGGGATGAACACTGAAGCTTTCTTT.

V usage is TRBV6-6 and J usage is TRBJ1-1; weak D call: TRBD1 (5 bases). The germline V and J ends were trimmed by 6 bases and 3 bases, with 17 bases remaining between them. The CDR3 extends over 15 amino acids. In germline, CDR1 is MNHNY, CDR2 SVGAGI (reference sequence). The CDR3 DNA reads TGTGCCAGCAGCGTAAACCAGGGTTGGGACACTGAAGCTTTCTTT. Protein sequence: CASSVNQGWDTEAFF.

The genes are TRBV9 and TRBJ2-7, with D possibly TRBD2 on 6 matching bases. Germline values: CDR1 SGDLS, CDR2 YYNGEE. The CDR3 totals 14 residues. Trimming pared 0 bases from V and 2 bases from J, leaving 9 bases between. CDR3 nucleotides: TGTGCCAGCAGCGTAGGAGTAGCGGCCTACGAGCAGTACTTC. Residues: CASSVGVAAYEQYF.

This sequence joins TRBV25-1 and TRBJ1-5; maybe TRBD1 (5 bases). V was shortened by 2 bases and J by 9 bases, with 11 bases between the two germline ends. CDR1 is MGHDK, CDR2 SYGVNS, per germline. This CDR3 has 13 amino acids. Here the CDR3 DNA reads TGTGCCAGCAGTGAAACCCGGGGGACGCCCCAGCATTTT. Its translation: CASSETRGTPQHF.

The chain is built from TRBV14 and TRBJ1-4; no firm D call. V was pared by 6 bases and J by 7 bases, with 9 bases between. CDR1 is SGHDN and CDR2 is FVKESK in the germline V gene. This CDR3 has 12 amino acids. Here the CDR3 DNA reads TGTGCCAGCAGGTCGTACACTGAAAAACTGTTTTTT. As protein: CASRSYTEKLFF.

V usage is TRBV27 and J usage is TRBJ2-1; 7 positions match TRBD2. V lost 6 bases, J lost 0 bases, and 5 bases stayed unmatched. The CDR3 consists of 15 residues. The V gene's germline CDR1 is MNHEY and CDR2 SMNVEV (reference sequence). CDR3 loop: CASRRGTVSYNEQFF. The CDR3 DNA is TGTGCCAGCAGGCGGGGGACGGTCTCCTACAATGAGCAGTTCTTC.

The CDR3 DNA follows: TGTGCCTTCTCCTCGCAGGCAAACCCAGAGCAGTACTTC. Residues: CAFSSQANPEQYF. This chain uses TRBV2 with TRBJ2-7; D is unclear. Germline V gene sequence: CDR1 SNHLY, CDR2 FYNNEI. This CDR3 has 13 residues. Trimming left V 11 bases short and J 7 bases short, with 21 bases between. The full variable domain, completed using reference TRBV2 and TRBJ2-7, is EPEVTQTPSHQVTQMGQEVILRCVPISNHLYFYWYRQILGQKVEFLVSFYNNEISEKSEIFDDQFSVERPDGSNFTLKIRSTKLEDSAMYFCAFSSQANPEQYFGPGTRLTVT.

The J gene is TRBJ2-1, the V gene TRBV7-2; D unclear. The length of the CDR3 is 13 residues. Germline V gives CDR1 SGHTA, CDR2 FQGNSA. V was clipped by 6 bases and J by 0 bases, with 6 bases between them. As DNA, the CDR3 is TGTGCCAGCAGTTTGGCCTCCTACAATGAGCAGTTCTTC. It is translated as CASSLASYNEQFF. Full variable domain (outside the CDR3, taken from reference TRBV7-2 and TRBJ2-1): GAGVSQSPSNKVTEKGKDVELRCDPISGHTALYWYRQSLGQGLEFLIYFQGNSAPDKSGLPSDRFSAERTGGSVSTLTIQRTQQEDSAVYLCASSLASYNEQFFGPGTRLTVL.

J is TRBJ2-7 and V is TRBV29-1; 8 nucleotides line up with TRBD2. This CDR3 has 15 amino acids. Germline V gives CDR1 SQVTM, CDR2 ANQGSEA. V dropped 4 bases and J dropped 6; count of bases not matched to a gene: 14. The CDR3 DNA reads TGCAGCGTTGGCCCCGCTCTTAGCGGGAATGGCGAGCAGTACTTC. Protein: CSVGPALSGNGEQYF.

J is TRBJ1-3 and V is TRBV28; D is ambiguous. Trimming stripped 8 bases from V and 0 bases from J, with 14 bases between. Per germline, CDR1 MDHEN and CDR2 SYDVKM. The length of the CDR3 is 15 residues. Written as DNA, the CDR3 is TGTGCCAGCTCGGTACTACCGAGCTCTGGAAACACCATATATTTT. Translating gives CASSVLPSSGNTIYF.

V gene TRBV5-4 combines with J gene TRBJ2-1; 9 positions agree with TRBD1. Germline values: CDR1 SGHNT, CDR2 YYREEE (reference sequence). This CDR3 is built from 17 residues. The V and J ends lost 4 bases and 5 bases, in that order; junction bases with no gene match: 13. In nucleotides, the CDR3 is TGTGCCAGCAGCCCGAAGCCTAGGGGACAGGGAGACAATGAGCAGTTCTTC. This encodes CASSPKPRGQGDNEQFF. Supplemented by reference TRBV5-4 and TRBJ2-1, the full variable domain reads ETGVTQSPTHLIKTRGQQVTLRCSSQSGHNTVSWYQQALGQGPQFIFQYYREEENGRGNFPPRFSGLQFPNYSSELNVNALELDDSALYLCASSPKPRGQGDNEQFFGPGTRLTVL.

The chain employs TRBV5-1 and TRBJ2-7; 8 bases line up with TRBD2. Germline V gives CDR1 SGHRS, CDR2 YFSETQ. The CDR3 extends over 17 amino acids. Trimming cost V 3 bases and J 4 bases; bases outside gene matches: 15. For the CDR3, the DNA is TGCGCCAGCAGCTACGGAGCGACCGGGACTAGACAATACGAGCAGTACTTC. Translating it yields CASSYGATGTRQYEQYF.

A remark on this clone: It is likely a read error, because the conserved phenylalanine at the end of the CDR3 is missing. The chain links TRBV7-8 to TRBJ2-7; possibly TRBD2 for D (5 bases). Germline V gives CDR1 SGHVS, CDR2 FQNEAQ. The CDR3 consists of 14 residues. V dropped 4 bases and J dropped 1 base, with 11 bases sitting between them. CDR3 residues: CASSSLTSSYEQYL. CDR3 nucleotides: TGTGCCAGCAGCTCCCTAACTAGTTCCTACGAGCAGTACCTC.

The genes are TRBV9 and TRBJ1-3; 7 bases align to TRBD1. The length of the CDR3 is 12 residues. From germline, CDR1 is SGDLS and CDR2 YYNGEE. The trim removed 3 bases at V and 8 bases at J, leaving 2 bases unmatched. CDR3: CASSGQGYTIYF. The CDR3, as DNA: TGTGCCAGCAGCGGACAGGGATACACCATATATTTT.

This chain connects TRBV9 to TRBJ1-2; 11 nucleotides match TRBD1. From germline, CDR1 is SGDLS and CDR2 YYNGEE. The CDR3 sequence is 15 residues long. Losses at the gene ends were 2 bases for V and 3 bases for J; bases not matched to a gene: 3. The CDR3 DNA follows: TGTGCCAGCAGCGTGCTGGGACAGGGGGACTATGGCTACACCTTC. Translated, it gives CASSVLGQGDYGYTF.

The rearrangement links TRBV6-1 to TRBJ1-1; 8 bases match TRBD1. The CDR3 consists of 15 residues. Germline-derived CDR1 and CDR2 are MNHNS and SASEGT. Trimming removed 8 bases from V and 0 bases from J; junction bases left unmatched: 8. The CDR3 is CASSQRTGMNTEAFF. In nucleotides, the CDR3 is TGTGCCAGCTCCCAGAGGACAGGGATGAACACTGAAGCTTTCTTT.

The J gene is TRBJ2-3, the V gene TRBV28; 8 positions agree with TRBD1. This CDR3 has 16 amino acids. V lost 6 bases and J lost 5; bases outside the gene matches: 13. Germline assignment: CDR1 MDHEN and CDR2 SYDVKM. The CDR3 DNA follows: TGTGCCAGCAGGCCCTGGATCCAGGGGGCGAGAGATACGCAGTATTTT. Translated, it gives CASRPWIQGARDTQYF.

J is TRBJ2-5 and V is TRBV25-1; 12 nucleotides line up with TRBD1. The end of the DNA fits TRBJ2-7 better, so the J call may be wrong. CDR1 is MGHDK, CDR2 SYGVNS, per germline. This CDR3 contains 17 residues. CDR3 bases: TGTGCCAGCAGTTCTTTTCCGGGACAGGGGGCTGGAAACGAGCAGTACTTC. This codes for CASSSFPGQGAGNEQYF.

The chain joins TRBV4-1 to TRBJ2-1; no firm D call. The CDR3 has 14 residues. With 4 bases removed from V and 8 bases from J, the gap between germline ends came to 15 bases. Germline assignment: CDR1 MGHRA and CDR2 YSYEKL. The CDR3 spells CASSRSRSSDEQFF. The CDR3 DNA follows: TGCGCCAGCAGCCGAAGCCGGTCTTCTGATGAGCAGTTCTTC.

The genes are TRBV5-1 and TRBJ2-3, with TRBD2 matching over 9 bases. Looked up from germline, CDR1 is SGHRS and CDR2 is YFSETQ. CDR3 length: 15 amino acids. J gave up 4 bases and V 4 bases, and 7 bases lay outside the gene matches. The CDR3 region has the DNA TGCGCCAGCAGCCCGTTAGCGGGAGACGCAGATACGCAGTATTTT. It is translated as CASSPLAGDADTQYF.

As concerns this clone: Other DNA sequences of this sample code for an identical CDR3. The V and J genes are TRBV5-1 and TRBJ1-4; no firm D call. The CDR3 covers 16 residues. V gave up 0 bases and J gave up 5 bases, with 14 bases separating them. Germline V CDR1 and CDR2: SGHRS, YFSETQ. CDR3 in amino acids: CASSLGLREENEKLFF. In nucleotides, the CDR3 is TGCGCCAGCAGCTTGGGACTCCGGGAAGAGAATGAAAAACTGTTTTTT.

The rearrangement uses TRBV30 and TRBJ1-2; 9 bases are a match to TRBD1. Trimming at V came to 3 bases and at J to 6 bases, leaving 5 bases not matched to a gene. The CDR3 sequence is 13 residues long. Germline V gene sequence: CDR1 GTSNPN, CDR2 SVGIG (reference sequence). As DNA, the CDR3 is TGTGCCTGGAGAACAGGGGGCGGGAATGGCTACACCTTC. Translated, it gives CAWRTGGGNGYTF.

The chain recombines TRBV27 with TRBJ2-5; TRBD1 matches at 9 bases. Germline CDR1 is MNHEY and CDR2 is SMNVEV (reference sequence). V lost 2 bases to trimming and J lost 4 bases; unmatched junction nucleotides: 5. There are 15 residues in the CDR3. In DNA form, the CDR3 reads TGTGCCAGCAGTTTAGCCACAGGGGGCACAGAGACCCAGTACTTC. Translated, it gives CASSLATGGTETQYF.

The rearrangement joins TRBV28 to TRBJ2-1, with 7 positions matching TRBD1. From germline, CDR1 is MDHEN and CDR2 SYDVKM. Trimming at V came to 1 base and at J to 3 bases, leaving 3 bases not matched to a gene. The CDR3 contains 15 residues. CDR3 DNA sequence: TGTGCCAGCAGTTTATTGGGACAGTACTACAATGAGCAGTTCTTC. Its translation is CASSLLGQYYNEQFF.

The rearrangement uses TRBV5-1 and TRBJ2-7; TRBD2 matches 10 bases. Germline-derived CDR1 and CDR2 are SGHRS and YFSETQ. This CDR3 spans 17 amino acids. The V segment lost 0 bases and the J segment 5 bases; nucleotides outside the gene matches: 11. The CDR3 sequence is CASSLAIGAGGPHEQYF. CDR3 nucleotides: TGCGCCAGCAGCTTGGCCATCGGAGCGGGAGGGCCCCACGAGCAGTACTTC.

The rearrangement joins TRBV27 to TRBJ2-3; 8 bases line up with TRBD1. The CDR3 runs to 17 residues. The V gene end was trimmed by 1 base and the J gene end by 4 bases; junction bases not matched to a gene: 10. Germline V gene sequence: CDR1 MNHEY, CDR2 SMNVEV (reference sequence). The CDR3 here is CASSLFRGQAAADTQYF. The CDR3 DNA is TGTGCCAGCAGTTTATTCCGGGGACAGGCCGCGGCAGATACGCAGTATTTT.

V and J are TRBV7-9 and TRBJ2-1; a possible D gene is TRBD2 (5 bases). Germline CDR1 and CDR2: SEHNR and FQNEAQ (reference sequence). Trimming shortened V by 6 bases and J by 6 bases, and 18 bases separated the two germline ends. This CDR3 has 15 residues. This CDR3 is CASSQVPQEVNEQFF. The CDR3 DNA reads TGTGCCAGCAGTCAGGTTCCCCAGGAGGTCAATGAGCAGTTCTTC.

V is TRBV27 and J is TRBJ2-3, with 7 bases matching TRBD1. The CDR3 is made up of 17 amino acids. Germline values: CDR1 MNHEY, CDR2 SMNVEV (reference sequence). Losses at the gene ends were 6 bases for V and 0 bases for J; bases not matched to a gene: 12. CDR3 region: CASSLTPGTASTDTQYF. CDR3 nucleotide sequence: TGTGCCAGCAGCCTAACTCCCGGGACAGCTAGCACAGATACGCAGTATTTT.

J is TRBJ1-6 and V is TRBV4-1; the match to TRBD1 covers 8 bases. After removal of 0 bases from V and 7 bases from J, the junction contained 8 bases not matched to a gene. The germline V gene encodes CDR1 MGHRA and CDR2 YSYEKL. CDR3 size: 17 residues. In nucleotides, the CDR3 is TGCGCCAGCAGCCAAGATGATTTTGGGACAGGAAATTCACCCCTCCACTTT. This sequence encodes CASSQDDFGTGNSPLHF.